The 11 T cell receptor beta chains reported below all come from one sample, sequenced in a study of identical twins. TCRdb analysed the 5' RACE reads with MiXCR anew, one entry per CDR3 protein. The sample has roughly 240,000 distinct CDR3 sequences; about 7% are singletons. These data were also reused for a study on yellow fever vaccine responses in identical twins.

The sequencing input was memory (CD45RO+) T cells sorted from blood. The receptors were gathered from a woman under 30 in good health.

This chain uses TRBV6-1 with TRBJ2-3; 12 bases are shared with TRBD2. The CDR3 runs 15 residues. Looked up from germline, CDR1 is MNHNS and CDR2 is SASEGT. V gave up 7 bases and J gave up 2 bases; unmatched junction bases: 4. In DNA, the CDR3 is TGTGCCAGCACCAGACTAGCGGGGGACACAGATACGCAGTATTTT. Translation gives CASTRLAGDTDTQYF.

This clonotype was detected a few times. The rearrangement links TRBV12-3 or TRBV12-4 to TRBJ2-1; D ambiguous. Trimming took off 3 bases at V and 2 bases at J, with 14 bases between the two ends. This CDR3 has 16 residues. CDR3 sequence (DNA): TGTGCCAGCAGTTTGGGTTCTAGTTCGCCCTACAATGAGCAGTTCTTC. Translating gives CASSLGSSSPYNEQFF.

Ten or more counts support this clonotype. CDR3 sequence reads: CASSPSTIAKNIQYF. In nucleotides, the CDR3 is TGTGCCAGCTCACCGTCCACAATAGCCAAAAACATTCAGTACTTC. The V call is TRBV18, the J call TRBJ2-4; D is undetermined. Trimming cost V 3 bases and J 0 bases, with 9 bases left between them. The CDR3 consists of 15 residues. The V gene's germline CDR1 is KGHSH and CDR2 LQKENI.

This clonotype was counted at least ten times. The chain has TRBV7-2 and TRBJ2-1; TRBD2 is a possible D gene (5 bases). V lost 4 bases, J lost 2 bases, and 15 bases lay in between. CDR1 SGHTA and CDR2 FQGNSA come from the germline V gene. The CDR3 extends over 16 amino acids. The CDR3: CASSSASPGPYNEQFF. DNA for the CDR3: TGTGCCAGCAGCTCCGCTAGCCCTGGCCCCTACAATGAGCAGTTCTTC.

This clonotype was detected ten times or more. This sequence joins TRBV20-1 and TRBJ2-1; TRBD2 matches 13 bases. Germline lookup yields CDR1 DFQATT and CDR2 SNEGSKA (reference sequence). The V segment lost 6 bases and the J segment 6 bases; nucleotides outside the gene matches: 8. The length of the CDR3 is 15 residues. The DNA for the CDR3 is TGCAGTGCCGAACTAGCGGGAGGGTTATTCAATGAGCAGTTCTTC. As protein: CSAELAGGLFNEQFF.

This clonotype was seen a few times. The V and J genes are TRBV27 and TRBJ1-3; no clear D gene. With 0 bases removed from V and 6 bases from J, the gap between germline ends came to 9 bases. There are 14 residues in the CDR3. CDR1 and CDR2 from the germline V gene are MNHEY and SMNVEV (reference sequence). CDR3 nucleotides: TGTGCCAGCAGTTTATCGAGACACGAAAACACCATATATTTT. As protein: CASSLSRHENTIYF.

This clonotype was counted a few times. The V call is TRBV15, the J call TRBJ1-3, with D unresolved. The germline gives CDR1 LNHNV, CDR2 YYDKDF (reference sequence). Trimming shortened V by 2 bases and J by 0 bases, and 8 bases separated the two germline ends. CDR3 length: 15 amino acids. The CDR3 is CATSRNSPSGNTIYF. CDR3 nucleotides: TGTGCCACCAGCAGAAACAGCCCCTCTGGAAACACCATATATTTT.

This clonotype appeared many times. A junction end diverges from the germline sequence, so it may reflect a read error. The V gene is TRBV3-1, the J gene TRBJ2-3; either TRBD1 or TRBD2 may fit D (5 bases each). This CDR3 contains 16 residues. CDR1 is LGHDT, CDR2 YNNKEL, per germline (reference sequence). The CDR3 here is CASTQGTNLHSDTQYF. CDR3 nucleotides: TGTGCCAGCACCCAAGGGACCAACCTTCACTCGGATACGCAGTATTTT.

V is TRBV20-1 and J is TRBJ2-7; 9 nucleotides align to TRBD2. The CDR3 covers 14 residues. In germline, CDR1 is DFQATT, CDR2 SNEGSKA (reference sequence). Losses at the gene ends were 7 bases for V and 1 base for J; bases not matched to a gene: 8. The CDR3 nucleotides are TGCAGTGTAGAAGCGGGAGGAAAGTCCTACGAGCAGTACTTC. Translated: CSVEAGGKSYEQYF.

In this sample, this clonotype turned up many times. Here the CDR3 DNA reads TGTGCCAGCAGCACCCTCTCTGGAAACACCATATATTTT. This gives the protein CASSTLSGNTIYF. The chain has TRBV12-3 or TRBV12-4 and TRBJ1-3, with D uncertain. The V end lost 6 bases, the J end lost 0 bases, and 6 bases lay between the germline ends. There are 13 residues in the CDR3.

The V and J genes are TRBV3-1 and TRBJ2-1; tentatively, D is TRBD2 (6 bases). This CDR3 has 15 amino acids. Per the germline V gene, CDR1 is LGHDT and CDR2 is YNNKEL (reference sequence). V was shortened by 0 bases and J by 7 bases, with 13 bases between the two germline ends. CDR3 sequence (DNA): TGTGCCAGCAGCCAAGATCTTTTGGGAGGAAATGAGCAGTTCTTC. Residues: CASSQDLLGGNEQFF.